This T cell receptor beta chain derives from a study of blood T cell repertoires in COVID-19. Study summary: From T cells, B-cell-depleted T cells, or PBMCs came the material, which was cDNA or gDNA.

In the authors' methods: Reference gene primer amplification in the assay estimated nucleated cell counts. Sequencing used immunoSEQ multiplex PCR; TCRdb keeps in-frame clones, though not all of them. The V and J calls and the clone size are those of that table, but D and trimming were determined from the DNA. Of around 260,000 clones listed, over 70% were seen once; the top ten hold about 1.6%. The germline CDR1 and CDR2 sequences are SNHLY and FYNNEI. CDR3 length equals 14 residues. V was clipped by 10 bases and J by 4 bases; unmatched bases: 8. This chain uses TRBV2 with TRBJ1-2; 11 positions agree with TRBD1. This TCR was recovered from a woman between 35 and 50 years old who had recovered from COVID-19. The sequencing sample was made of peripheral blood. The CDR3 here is CATPGQGAGYGYTF. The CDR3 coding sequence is TGTGCCACCCCAGGACAGGGGGCAGGCTATGGCTACACCTTC. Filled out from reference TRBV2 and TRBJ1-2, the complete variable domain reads EPEVTQTPSHQVTQMGQEVILRCVPISNHLYFYWYRQILGQKVEFLVSFYNNEISEKSEIFDDQFSVERPDGSNFTLKIRSTKLEDSAMYFCATPGQGAGYGYTFGSGTRLTVV.